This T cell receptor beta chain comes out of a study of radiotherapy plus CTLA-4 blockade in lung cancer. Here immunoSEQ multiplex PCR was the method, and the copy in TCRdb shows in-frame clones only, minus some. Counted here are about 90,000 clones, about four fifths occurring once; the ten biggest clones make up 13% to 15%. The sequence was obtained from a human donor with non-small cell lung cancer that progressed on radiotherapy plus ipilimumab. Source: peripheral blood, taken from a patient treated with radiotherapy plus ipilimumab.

The CDR3: CASPNPAGASYEQYF. CDR3 nucleotides: TGTGCCAGCCCCAACCCCGCAGGGGCATCCTACGAGCAGTACTTC. This chain uses TRBV21-1 with TRBJ2-7; whether TRBD1, the table's D call, matches the DNA was not checked. TRBV21-1 is a pseudogene locus. The CDR3 is 15 residues long.